The 3 T cell receptor beta chains listed next were all sequenced from one sample in a study of beta chain features in type 1 diabetes. The whole isolated RNA underwent reverse transcription, so sequencing captured expressed TCRB transcripts. TCRdb keeps only in-frame clones here, not all; method: immunoSEQ multiplex PCR. This sample has hundreds of thousands of clones; more than 9.5% occur once, and the top ten carry approximately 0.05%. The material sequenced was naive CD4+ T cells from blood. All receptors come from a young woman in good health.

This chain joins TRBV6-1 and TRBJ2-5; D uncertain. Germline V gene data show CDR1 as MNHNS and CDR2 as SASEGT. The V and J ends lost 5 bases and 0 bases respectively, with 7 bases between them. CDR3 size: 13 residues. The CDR3 DNA reads as TGTGCCAGCAGTCCCCGGCACCAAGAGACCCAGTACTTC. It translates to CASSPRHQETQYF.

The CDR3 bases are TGCAGCGCCCAGGGACAGGGGGCCGGGGAGCTGTTTTTT. Amino acid sequence: CSAQGQGAGELFF. V and J are TRBV29-1 and TRBJ2-2; 11 bases map to TRBD1. CDR3 length: 13 amino acids. Per germline, CDR1 SQVTM and CDR2 ANQGSEA. J lost 6 bases, V lost 7 bases, and 4 bases had no gene match.

This clone was found a few times. This chain uses TRBV30 with TRBJ1-2, with D unclear. Germline lookup yields CDR1 GTSNPN and CDR2 SVGIG (reference sequence). The V end was cut by 7 bases, the J end by 4 bases, with 16 bases between. The CDR3 totals 13 residues. CDR3 protein: CASTTGSRYGYTF. CDR3 in DNA: TGTGCCTCCACCACTGGGTCTCGCTATGGCTACACCTTC.